This T cell receptor (beta chain) comes out of a study of cytomegalovirus exposure and HLA in healthy donors. Remarks on this clone: Its matching antigen is unknown.

Clones were sequenced by immunoSEQ multiplex PCR, and TCRdb holds only the in-frame ones, with some missing. Of around 93,000 clones listed, 75% to 90% are singletons. The length of the CDR3 is 14 residues. Trimming stripped 1 base from V and 2 bases from J, with 7 bases between. Germline V gene sequence: CDR1 SGHTA, CDR2 FQGTGA. Notes on the study in general: Specificity of a few CMV-associated chains for CMV antigens was verified in vitro. Researchers counted around 180 TCR beta chains as cytomegalovirus-associated.

Sequencing used PBMCs. The sequence came from a man in his late teens or twenties in good health and CMV-seropositive. The V gene is TRBV7-3, the J gene TRBJ2-3; no firm D call. The chain's CDR3 is CASSLRWLTDTQYF. Written as DNA, the CDR3 is TGTGCCAGCAGCTTAAGGTGGCTCACAGATACGCAGTATTTT.